These T cell receptor beta chains were read from a single sample in a study of beta chain features in type 1 diabetes. Generated by immunoSEQ multiplex PCR, the TCRdb table keeps only in-frame clones and is missing some. The sample holds a few hundred thousand clones, about a tenth seen once. Sequencing was carried out using naive CD4+ T cells from blood. The receptors here all came from a man aged 25-45 years with type 1 diabetes. Each CDR3 is given with its conserved first and last residue. Fields, in order: J gene, clone size, D gene, V gene, CDR3 protein, CDR3 DNA. The D gene is left open where the match is weak. Some rows have no size entry. The others give once, few or many, or a class for an expanded clone.

>TRBJ2-7|-|TRBD1|TRBV15
CATSRAVTGGYEQYF
TGTGCCACCAGCAGAGCTGTCACAGGGGGCTACGAGCAGTACTTC
>TRBJ1-4|-|-|TRBV12-5
CASGLVPGSEKLFF
TGTGCTAGTGGTTTGGTCCCGGGATCTGAAAAACTGTTTTTT
>TRBJ2-3|few|-|TRBV5-1
CASSSWTEAGATDTQYF
TGCGCCAGCAGCTCCTGGACGGAAGCAGGGGCCACAGATACGCAGTATTTT
>TRBJ1-2|-|-|TRBV18
CASSLRDTYGYTF
TGTGCCAGCTCACTCCGGGACACCTATGGCTACACCTTC
>TRBJ2-2|few|-|TRBV15
CATSRGGTLTGELFF
TGTGCCACCAGCAGAGGGGGGACATTGACCGGGGAGCTGTTTTTT
>TRBJ1-5|few|TRBD1|TRBV19
CASSGTASRQPQHF
TGTGCCAGTAGCGGGACAGCCTCGCGTCAGCCCCAGCATTTT
>TRBJ2-5|-|-|TRBV7-9
CASSFGHKETQYF
TGTGCCAGCAGCTTTGGACATAAAGAGACCCAGTACTTC
>TRBJ1-1|few|-|TRBV27
CASSAPGLPNTEAFF
TGTGCCAGCAGTGCCCCGGGACTACCGAACACTGAAGCTTTCTTT
>TRBJ2-1|-|-|TRBV11-2
CASRVTTDEQFF
TGTGCCAGCAGAGTTACTACGGATGAGCAGTTCTTC
>TRBJ2-7|-|TRBD1|TRBV15
CATSRRQGDVNEQYF
TGTGCCACCAGCAGAAGACAGGGGGACGTTAACGAGCAGTACTTC
>TRBJ2-5|-|-|TRBV9
CASSVGGEETQYF
TGTGCCAGCAGCGTAGGAGGAGAAGAGACCCAGTACTTC
>TRBJ2-7|few|TRBD1|TRBV30
CAWRRQGDEQYF
TGTGCCTGGAGGAGACAGGGGGACGAGCAGTACTTC
>TRBJ2-5|few|-|TRBV7-2
CASSFQGWETQYF
TGTGCCAGCAGCTTCCAGGGGTGGGAGACCCAGTACTTC
>TRBJ1-6|-|-|TRBV7-9
CASSLEGDSPLHF
TGTGCCAGCAGCTTAGAAGGGGATTCACCCCTCCACTTT
>TRBJ2-1|few|TRBD1|TRBV19
CASSGPGQGSYNEQFF
TGTGCCAGTAGTGGACCGGGACAGGGGAGCTACAATGAGCAGTTCTTC
>TRBJ2-7|-|TRBD1|TRBV5-1
CASDAGQGSEQYF
TGCGCCAGCGACGCTGGACAGGGGTCCGAGCAGTACTTC
>TRBJ1-2|-|TRBD1|TRBV18
CASSLRQGDGYTF
TGTGCCAGCTCACTTCGACAGGGCGATGGCTACACCTTC
>TRBJ1-2|-|-|TRBV30
CAWSPTTLTGRYTF
TGTGCCTGGAGCCCTACGACCCTCACAGGGCGATACACCTTC
>TRBJ1-6|few|-|TRBV7-3
CASSLLAGGSPLHF
TGTGCCAGCAGCTTACTCGCCGGAGGTTCACCCCTCCACTTT
>TRBJ2-7|-|TRBD2|TRBV9
CASSVSGGLDEQYF
TGTGCCAGCAGCGTTTCGGGGGGGCTTGACGAGCAGTACTTC
>TRBJ1-4|-|-|TRBV7-8
CASSGADGSNEKLFF
TGTGCCAGCAGCGGGGCTGACGGTTCTAATGAAAAACTGTTTTTT
>TRBJ2-1|-|TRBD1|TRBV5-1
CASSPRQGTYNEQFF
TGCGCCAGCAGCCCTCGACAGGGGACCTACAATGAGCAGTTCTTC
>TRBJ2-1|few|-|TRBV9
CASSVREGGAGDEQFF
TGTGCCAGCAGCGTACGCGAAGGGGGGGCCGGGGATGAGCAGTTCTTC
>TRBJ1-1|few|TRBD1|TRBV6-6
CASRQGATTEAFF
TGTGCCAGCAGACAGGGGGCAACGACTGAAGCTTTCTTT
>TRBJ1-1|-|-|TRBV5-1
CASSPLEGGDTEAFF
TGCGCCAGCAGCCCGCTGGAGGGTGGGGACACTGAAGCTTTCTTT
>TRBJ2-2|-|-|TRBV11-2
CASSQELTGELFF
TGTGCCAGCAGCCAGGAACTTACGGGGGAGCTGTTTTTT